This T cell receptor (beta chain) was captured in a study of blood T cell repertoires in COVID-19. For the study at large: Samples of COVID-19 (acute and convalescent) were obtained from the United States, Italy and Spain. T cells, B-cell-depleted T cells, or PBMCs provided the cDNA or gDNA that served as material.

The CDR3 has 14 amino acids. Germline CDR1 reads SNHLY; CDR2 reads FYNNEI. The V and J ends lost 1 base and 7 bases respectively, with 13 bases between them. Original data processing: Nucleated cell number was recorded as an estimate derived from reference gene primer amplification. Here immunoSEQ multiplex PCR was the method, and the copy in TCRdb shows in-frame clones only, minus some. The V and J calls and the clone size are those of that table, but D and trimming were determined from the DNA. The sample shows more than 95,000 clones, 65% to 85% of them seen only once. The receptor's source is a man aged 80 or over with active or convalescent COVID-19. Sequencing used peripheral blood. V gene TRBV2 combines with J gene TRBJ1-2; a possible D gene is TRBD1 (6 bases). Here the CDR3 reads CASSEVTRGRGYTF. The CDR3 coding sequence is TGTGCCAGCAGTGAAGTCACCAGGGGACGTGGCTACACCTTC.